The clone carrying this T cell receptor beta chain was seen many times. These data come from a study of blood T cell repertoires in COVID-19. For the study at large: COVID-19 samples from acute and convalescent phases originated in the United States, Italy and Spain. Sources were T cells, B-cell-depleted T cells, or PBMCs; the material itself was cDNA or gDNA.

Germline-derived CDR1 and CDR2 are LGHDT and YNNKEL (reference sequence). This CDR3 comprises 13 residues. The ends were cut back, 4 bases at V and 4 bases at J, with 9 bases in the middle. Under the authors' procedure: Reference gene primers were amplified, and this amplification served to estimate nucleated cell counts. The table came from immunoSEQ multiplex PCR; TCRdb's copy has only in-frame clones and leaves some out. V and J calls and clone size are given by that table; D and trimming were obtained from the DNA. Among about 150,000 clones, around 76% were seen once, and the ten largest hold roughly 4.2%.

The receptor comes from a man in his sixties with acute or convalescent COVID-19. The chain is built from TRBV3-1 (or the pseudogene TRBV3-2) and TRBJ2-3; D is perhaps TRBD2 (5 bases). Sequencing input: peripheral blood. The CDR3 nucleotides are TGTGCCAGCAGCCCGGGGAAGGCAGATACGCAGTATTTT. Protein sequence: CASSPGKADTQYF.